The TCR beta chain described here comes from a study of blood T cells in healthy people across ages. The sample holds many counts of this clonotype. This CDR3 comprises 15 residues. V lost 6 bases, J lost 6 bases, and 9 bases stayed unmatched. Through a sample-barcoded 5' primer and a J-beta primer mix, a second PCR was run for roughly 6 to 12 cycles. TCRdb reprocessed the 5' RACE reads with MiXCR, giving one entry per CDR3 protein. The table lists 1.5 million to 2 million distinct CDR3 sequences, around 36% of them singletons, with roughly 10% in the top ten. Specimen: blood. The source is a woman under 40 in good health. The gene calls are TRBV12-3 or TRBV12-4 and TRBJ2-3, with 10 bases matching TRBD1. The CDR3 sequence: CASRTGTGDWDTQYF. The CDR3 nucleotides are TGTGCCAGCAGAACCGGGACAGGGGATTGGGATACGCAGTATTTT.